This T cell receptor (beta chain) was captured in a study of CD8+ T cells in alopecia areata. Notes on the study in general: Across lesional scalp, and particularly alopecia totalis/universalis, clonality surpassed that of normal scalp.

Treatment here: oral pan-JAK inhibitor, 5-10 mg twice daily. Trimming cost V 0 bases and J 4 bases; bases outside gene matches: 9. CDR3 length: 17 residues. Germline CDR1 is SGDLS and CDR2 is YYNGEE. Isolated RNA was reverse transcribed into cDNA used as the sequencing template. Method: immunoSEQ multiplex PCR; TCRdb's copy keeps in-frame clones and lacks some. The sample holds 150,000 to 200,000 clones, roughly 60% seen once. On this clone: Antigen specificity is unknown.

The clonotype comes from a human donor with alopecia areata. This chain joins TRBV9 and TRBJ2-5; 10 nucleotides agree with TRBD2. The sequencing used CD4+ T cells sorted from blood, collected around week 47, from a patient treated with tofacitinib. This CDR3 reads CASSVDPAGGNLETQYF. The CDR3, as DNA: TGTGCCAGCAGCGTAGATCCAGCGGGGGGGAACTTAGAGACCCAGTACTTC.